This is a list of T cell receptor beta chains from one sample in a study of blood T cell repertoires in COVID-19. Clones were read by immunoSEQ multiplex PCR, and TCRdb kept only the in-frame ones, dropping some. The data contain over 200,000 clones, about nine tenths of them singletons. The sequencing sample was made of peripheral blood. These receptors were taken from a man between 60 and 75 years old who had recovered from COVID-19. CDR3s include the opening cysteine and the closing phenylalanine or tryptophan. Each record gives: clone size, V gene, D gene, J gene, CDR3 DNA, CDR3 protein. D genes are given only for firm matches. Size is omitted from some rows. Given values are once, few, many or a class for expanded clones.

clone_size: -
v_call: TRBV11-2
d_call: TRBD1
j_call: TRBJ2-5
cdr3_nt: TGTGCCAGCAGCTTTGACGGGACAGGGGTGGCCCAGTACTTC
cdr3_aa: CASSFDGTGVAQYF

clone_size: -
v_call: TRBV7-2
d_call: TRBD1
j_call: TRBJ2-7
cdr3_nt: TGTGCCAGCAGCAAAGGACAGGCCTACGAGCAGTACTTC
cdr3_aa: CASSKGQAYEQYF

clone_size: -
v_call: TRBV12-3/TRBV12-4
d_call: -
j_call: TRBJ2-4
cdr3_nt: TGTGCCAGCAGTTCGGGTTACATTCAGTACTTC
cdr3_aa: CASSSGYIQYF

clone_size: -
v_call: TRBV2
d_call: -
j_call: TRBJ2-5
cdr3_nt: TGTGCCACCGGCGGCCCGGGAGAGACCCAGTACTTC
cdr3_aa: CATGGPGETQYF

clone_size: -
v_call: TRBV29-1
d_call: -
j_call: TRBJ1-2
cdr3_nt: TGCAGCGTTGGAGGAAACTATGGCTACACCTTC
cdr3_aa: CSVGGNYGYTF

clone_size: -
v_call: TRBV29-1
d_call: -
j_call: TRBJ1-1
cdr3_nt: TGCAGCGTGCGGGAGCGGTCAGGGAACACTGAAGCTTTCTTT
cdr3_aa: CSVRERSGNTEAFF

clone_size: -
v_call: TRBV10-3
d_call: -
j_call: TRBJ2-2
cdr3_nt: TGTGCCATCAGTGAGTCGGGATACGGGCTAGCGACTTACTTAACCGGGGAGCTGTTTTTT
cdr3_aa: CAISESGYGLATYLTGELFF

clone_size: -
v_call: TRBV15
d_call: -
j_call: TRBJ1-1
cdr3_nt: TGTGCCACCAGCAGAAGACAAGATAACACTGAAGCTTTCTTT
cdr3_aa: CATSRRQDNTEAFF

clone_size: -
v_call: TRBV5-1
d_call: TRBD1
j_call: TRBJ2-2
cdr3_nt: TGCGCCAGCAGCGGGGACAGCCCGAACACCGGGGAGCTGTTTTTT
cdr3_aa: CASSGDSPNTGELFF

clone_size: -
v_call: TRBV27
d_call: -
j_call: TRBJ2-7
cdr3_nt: TGTGCCAGCATCAAGGTTGGGGGCGGGAGCCTAACCTACGAGCAGTACTTC
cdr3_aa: CASIKVGGGSLTYEQYF

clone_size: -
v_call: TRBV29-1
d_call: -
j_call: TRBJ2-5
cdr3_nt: TGCAGCGTTGAAGATCAGGGGGAGACCCAGTACTTC
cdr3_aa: CSVEDQGETQYF

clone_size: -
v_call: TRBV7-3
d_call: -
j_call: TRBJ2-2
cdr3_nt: TGTGCCAGCAGCCCTACTACCACCGGGGAGCTGTTTTTT
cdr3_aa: CASSPTTTGELFF

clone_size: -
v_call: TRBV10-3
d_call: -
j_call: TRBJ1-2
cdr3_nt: TGTGCCATCAGGCTGACAGCTGCTAACTATGGCTACACCTTC
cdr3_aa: CAIRLTAANYGYTF

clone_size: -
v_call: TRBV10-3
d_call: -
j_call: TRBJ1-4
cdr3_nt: TGTGCCATCAGTGAGTCAGGCGGACTTAATGAAAAACTGTTTTTT
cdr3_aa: CAISESGGLNEKLFF

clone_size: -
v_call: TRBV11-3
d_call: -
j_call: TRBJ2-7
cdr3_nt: TGTGCCAGCAGCGTTTACTACGAGCAGTACTTC
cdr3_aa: CASSVYYEQYF

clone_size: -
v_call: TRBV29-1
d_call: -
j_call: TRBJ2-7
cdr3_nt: TGCAGCGTTGTCGGAGGGGGGAGGGCCTACGAGCAGTACTTC
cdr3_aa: CSVVGGGRAYEQYF

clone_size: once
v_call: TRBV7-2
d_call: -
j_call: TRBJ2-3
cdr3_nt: TGTGCCAGCAGCTTAGCCGGGACGAGGGGACTGGATACGCAGTATTTT
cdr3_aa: CASSLAGTRGLDTQYF

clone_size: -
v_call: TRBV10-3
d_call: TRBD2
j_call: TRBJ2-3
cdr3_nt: TGTGCCATCAGTACTAGCGGGACTAGCACAGATACGCAGTATTTT
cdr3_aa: CAISTSGTSTDTQYF

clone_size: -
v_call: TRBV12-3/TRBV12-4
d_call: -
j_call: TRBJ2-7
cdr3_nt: TGTGCCAGCAGGGTGACTAACGAGCAGTACTTC
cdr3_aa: CASRVTNEQYF

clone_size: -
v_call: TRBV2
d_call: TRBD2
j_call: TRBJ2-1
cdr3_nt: TGTGCCAGCAGTTCTTCCTCCCTAGCGGGGGCCTACAATGAGCAGTTCTTC
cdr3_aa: CASSSSSLAGAYNEQFF

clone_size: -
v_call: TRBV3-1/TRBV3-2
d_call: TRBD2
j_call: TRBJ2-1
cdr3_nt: TGTGCCAGCAGCTACAAGCCGCCGGGACTAGCGGGAGGGTATGAGCAGTTCTTC
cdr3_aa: CASSYKPPGLAGGYEQFF

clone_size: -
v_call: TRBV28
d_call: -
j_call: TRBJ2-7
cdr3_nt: TGTGCCAGCAGTTTAGCAGGTCTTTCCTACGAGCAGTACTTC
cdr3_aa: CASSLAGLSYEQYF

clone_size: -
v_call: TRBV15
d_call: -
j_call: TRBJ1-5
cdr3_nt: TGTGCCACCAGCAGCCTCGGCCGAGAGGGTGGGCCCCAGCATTTT
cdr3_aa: CATSSLGREGGPQHF

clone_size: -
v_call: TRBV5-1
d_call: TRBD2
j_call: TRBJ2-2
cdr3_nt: TGCGCCAGCACGCGCTCTAGCGGGGGGGACACCGGGGAGCTGTTTTTT
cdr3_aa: CASTRSSGGDTGELFF